This TCR beta chain was sequenced in a study of T cell changes during pregnancy in multiple sclerosis. Using immunoSEQ multiplex PCR, the repertoire was profiled, and TCRdb retains in-frame clones only, with some absent. The sample lists 89,000 or so clones; 91% were seen once. The germline V gene has CDR1 SGHTA and CDR2 FQGTGA. V shed 3 bases and J shed 8 bases, with 17 bases lying between them. CDR3 length: 15 amino acids. This specimen consisted of PBMCs, obtained in the first trimester of pregnancy. This chain connects TRBV7-3 to TRBJ2-1; possible D gene TRBD2, 5 bases. The TCR sequence derives from a female donor in good health, serving as a control in a pregnancy study. Some clones in this sample may be carry-over from other donors' samples. The CDR3 reads CASSFDYRRRDEQFF. DNA for the CDR3: TGTGCCAGCAGCTTTGACTACCGGAGACGGGATGAGCAGTTCTTC.